The 27 T cell receptor beta chains given below trace back to one sample, sequenced in a study of CD8 T cells in ankylosing spondylitis. TCRdb reprocessed the 5' RACE reads via MiXCR and lists one record per CDR3 protein. Of tens of thousands of distinct CDR3 sequences listed, around 6.2% are singletons. Material: blood, either unsorted or a sorted T cell fraction (not recorded which). The receptors were sampled from a male donor with ankylosing spondylitis or in good health (not recorded which).

This clonotype has at least ten counts. This sequence joins TRBV2 and TRBJ2-3, with D possibly matching TRBD2 (5 bases). Germline CDR1 reads SNHLY; CDR2 reads FYNNEI. The CDR3 totals 14 residues. Trimming took off 3 bases at V and 4 bases at J, with 11 bases between the two ends. The CDR3 DNA follows: TGTGCCAGCAGTGAGCGGAGGTCGGCAGATACGCAGTATTTT. Translated, it gives CASSERRSADTQYF.

In its sample, this clonotype was seen many times. J is TRBJ2-3 and V is TRBV6-2 or TRBV6-3; D possibly corresponds to TRBD1 (6 bases). The CDR3 has 16 residues. CDR1 MNHEY and CDR2 SVGEGT come from the germline V gene. V was trimmed by 0 bases and J by 3 bases, leaving 13 bases between them. As DNA, the CDR3 is TGTGCCAGCAGTTACTCGGGACACCCGGGGACAGATACGCAGTATTTT. Translated: CASSYSGHPGTDTQYF.

This clonotype was detected ten times or more. This sequence joins TRBV4-1 and TRBJ2-7; D gene unclear. Germline CDR1 is MGHRA and CDR2 is YSYEKL. V was clipped by 7 bases and J by 0 bases, with 13 bases between them. This CDR3 region has 14 residues. The CDR3 DNA is TGCGCCAGCAAGTCAAACAGCTACTCCTACGAGCAGTACTTC. Its translation is CASKSNSYSYEQYF.

This clonotype appeared many times. This chain links TRBV15 with TRBJ2-7, with D possibly being TRBD1 (6 bases). Germline lookup yields CDR1 LNHNV and CDR2 YYDKDF (reference sequence). Trimming shortened V by 0 bases and J by 7 bases, and 19 bases separated the two germline ends. CDR3 size: 16 residues. The CDR3 region is CATSRDLGQGFVEQYF. DNA of the CDR3: TGTGCCACCAGCAGAGATCTAGGGCAGGGGTTCGTTGAGCAGTACTTC.

The chain uses TRBV11-1 and TRBJ2-2; 12 positions match TRBD2. This CDR3 has 18 amino acids. The junction had 14 bases not matched to a gene; V was cut back by 11 bases and J by 1 base. The germline CDR1 and CDR2 sequences are SGHAT and FQDESV (reference sequence). CDR3 sequence (DNA): TGTGCCCTCAGACGCCGGACTAGCGGGGTCGGGAACACCGGGGAGCTGTTTTTT. It yields the protein CALRRRTSGVGNTGELFF. The whole variable domain, remainder taken from reference TRBV11-1 and TRBJ2-2, is EAEVAQSPRYKITEKSQAVAFWCDPISGHATLYWYRQILGQGPELLVQFQDESVVDDSQLPKDRFSAERLKGVDSTLKIQPAELGDSAMYLCALRRRTSGVGNTGELFFGEGSRLTVL.

This clonotype showed up many times. The V call is TRBV20-1, the J call TRBJ2-2, with 7 bases matching TRBD1. Trimming at V came to 1 base and at J to 3 bases, leaving 5 bases not matched to a gene. The germline CDR1 and CDR2 sequences are DFQATT and SNEGSKA (reference sequence). The CDR3 is 15 residues long. The DNA for the CDR3 is TGCAGTGCTAGAGCTTACAGGGGTTACACCGGGGAGCTGTTTTTT. It yields the protein CSARAYRGYTGELFF.

This clonotype was recorded many times. The chain couples TRBV12-3 or TRBV12-4 to TRBJ1-5; D uncertain. Trimming shortened V by 4 bases and J by 7 bases, and 14 bases separated the two germline ends. This CDR3 contains 14 residues. The chain's CDR3 is CASSSTRGGQPQHF. CDR3 nucleotides: TGTGCCAGCAGTTCAACACGGGGAGGGCAGCCCCAGCATTTT.

This clonotype was recorded many times. The CDR3 DNA follows: TGCGCCAGCAGCATTTCACCCGCGGCAGGGAACACTGAAGCTTTCTTT. It is translated as CASSISPAAGNTEAFF. The gene calls are TRBV5-1 and TRBJ1-1, with D unresolved. Trimming removed 4 bases at V and 1 base at J, with 17 bases between. CDR3 size: 16 residues. Germline V gene data show CDR1 as SGHRS and CDR2 as YFSETQ.

This clonotype was seen ten or more times. The CDR3 sequence: CAISYKGTSGSYEQYF. DNA for the CDR3: TGTGCCATCAGTTATAAAGGGACTAGCGGATCCTACGAGCAGTACTTC. J is TRBJ2-7 and V is TRBV10-3, with TRBD2 identical over 11 bases. The germline V gene has CDR1 ENHRY and CDR2 SYGVKD. Trimming at V came to 5 bases and at J to 1 base, leaving 7 bases not matched to a gene. This CDR3 has 16 residues.

With respect to this clonotype: A read error may explain this, as a much larger clone is one base away. The V gene is TRBV29-1, the J gene TRBJ2-7; D might be TRBD2 (6 bases). Per germline, CDR1 SQVTM and CDR2 ANQGSEA. This CDR3 spans 12 amino acids. As DNA, the CDR3 is TGCAGCGCCAACGGACCGGGGGACGAGCGGTACTTC. This translates into CSANGPGDERYF.

This clonotype was recorded at least ten times. This rearrangement joins TRBV5-4 to TRBJ2-1, with D unresolved. Looked up from germline, CDR1 is SGHNT and CDR2 is YYREEE (reference sequence). V lost 0 bases, J lost 0 bases, and 10 bases lay in between. This CDR3 contains 16 residues. The CDR3 region has the DNA TGTGCCAGCAGCTTGGAAGGCACAAACTCCTACAATGAGCAGTTCTTC. Translated, it gives CASSLEGTNSYNEQFF.

This clonotype occurred many times. This sequence joins TRBV7-2 and TRBJ2-5; no firm D call. V lost 5 bases and J lost 0, with 4 bases in between. The CDR3 spans 12 residues. The germline gives CDR1 SGHTA, CDR2 FQGNSA. CDR3 in DNA: TGTGCCAGCAGCCGGAACCAAGAGACCCAGTACTTC. This translates into CASSRNQETQYF.

At least ten counts were recorded for this clonotype. V is TRBV7-8 and J is TRBJ2-5; D is ambiguous. Germline values: CDR1 SGHVS, CDR2 FQNEAQ. The CDR3 contains 14 residues. V lost 0 bases, J lost 4 bases, and 9 bases lay in between. CDR3 region: CASSLAGKRETQYF. The DNA of the CDR3 is TGTGCCAGCAGCTTAGCGGGAAAGAGAGAGACCCAGTACTTC.

This clonotype was picked up many times. The V and J genes are TRBV12-3 or TRBV12-4 and TRBJ2-1; TRBD2 might be the D (5 bases). Deletions cut 3 bases from V and 2 bases from J, with 14 bases between. The CDR3 runs 16 residues. CDR3 DNA sequence: TGTGCCAGCAGTTTGCCCTTAGCTAGCCCCTACAATGAGCAGTTCTTC. This translates into CASSLPLASPYNEQFF.

This clonotype appeared many times. The chain uses TRBV5-1 and TRBJ1-1, with TRBD1 as a possible D gene (6 bases). Germline assignment: CDR1 SGHRS and CDR2 YFSETQ. The CDR3 contains 12 residues. Trimming removed 4 bases from V and 11 bases from J, with 15 bases in between. For the CDR3, the DNA is TGCGCCAGCAGCCTAAACGAGCAGGGGGCTTTCTTT. It codes for CASSLNEQGAFF.

This clonotype came up many times. V and J are TRBV20-1 and TRBJ2-4; D not resolved. The CDR3 extends over 13 amino acids. Trimming removed 4 bases from V and 1 base from J, with 8 bases in between. Germline CDR1 and CDR2: DFQATT and SNEGSKA (reference sequence). The CDR3 nucleotides read TGCAGTGCTATGTTTAGCGCCAAAAACATTCAGTACTTC. Its protein product is CSAMFSAKNIQYF.

This clonotype was recorded many times. J is TRBJ2-1 and V is TRBV23-1; TRBD1 or TRBD2 may be the D gene (5 bases each). TRBV23-1 carries the ORF label, with uncertain function. CDR3 length: 15 residues. Trimming took off 4 bases at V and 5 bases at J, with 15 bases between the two ends. Written as DNA, the CDR3 is TGCGCCAGCAGTCCCGGCAGGGAGTTTAACAATGAGCAGTTCTTC. The encoded protein is CASSPGREFNNEQFF.

This clonotype was counted ten times or more. The rearrangement joins TRBV24-1 to TRBJ2-2; 7 nucleotides align to TRBD2. V was clipped by 4 bases and J by 3 bases; unmatched bases: 10. CDR3 length: 17 amino acids. The germline V gene encodes CDR1 KGHDR and CDR2 SFDVKD. The CDR3 region is CATSDPSAGRYTGELFF. CDR3 coding DNA: TGTGCCACCAGTGACCCCTCAGCGGGGAGGTACACCGGGGAGCTGTTTTTT.

This clonotype was observed at least ten times. The chain uses TRBV25-1 and TRBJ2-3; TRBD1 matches at 8 bases. Trimming at V came to 0 bases and at J to 5 bases, leaving 4 bases not matched to a gene. The CDR3 has 15 amino acids. Germline assignment: CDR1 MGHDK and CDR2 SYGVNS. Here the CDR3 reads CASSEYGQGKDTQYF. The CDR3, as DNA: TGTGCCAGCAGTGAATATGGACAGGGTAAAGATACGCAGTATTTT.

Many counts were recorded for this clonotype. V usage is TRBV28 and J usage is TRBJ2-7, with TRBD1 matching over 7 bases. The CDR3 consists of 15 residues. Trimming cost V 7 bases and J 3 bases; bases outside gene matches: 12. The germline gives CDR1 MDHEN, CDR2 SYDVKM. CDR3 bases: TGTGCCAGCAACCCATCCGGGACAGCAGACTACGAGCAGTACTTC. Amino acids: CASNPSGTADYEQYF. Variable domain in full (rest from reference TRBV28 and TRBJ2-7): DVKVTQSSRYLVKRTGEKVFLECVQDMDHENMFWYRQDPGLGLRLIYFSYDVKMKEKGDIPEGYSVSREKKERFSLILESASTNQTSMYLCASNPSGTADYEQYFGPGTRLTVT.

This clonotype has a single count. The genes are TRBV4-3 and TRBJ2-1; D is perhaps TRBD2 (7 bases). Deletions cut 1 base from V and 8 bases from J, with 21 bases between. Germline CDR1 reads LGHNA; CDR2 reads YSLEER. The CDR3 is made up of 17 amino acids. In DNA, the CDR3 is TGCGCCAGCAGCCAAGTGGGCTCTGGGGGGGCTTGGGATGAGCAGTTCTTC. Translation gives CASSQVGSGGAWDEQFF.

In this sample, this clonotype turned up many times. The J gene is TRBJ1-4, the V gene TRBV6-2 or TRBV6-3; D is ambiguous. From germline, CDR1 is MNHEY and CDR2 SVGEGT. Deletions cut 6 bases from V and 5 bases from J, with 10 bases between. CDR3 length: 13 amino acids. The CDR3 protein is CASSQTENEKLFF. DNA of the CDR3: TGTGCCAGCAGCCAGACGGAAAATGAAAAACTGTTTTTT.

This clonotype was detected ten times or more. The rearrangement joins TRBV15 to TRBJ1-2, with TRBD1 matching over 12 bases. V was clipped by 4 bases and J by 6 bases; unmatched bases: 6. Germline V gives CDR1 LNHNV, CDR2 YYDKDF (reference sequence). The CDR3 loop spans 15 amino acids. The CDR3 reads CATSKRDRGLNGYTF. In DNA, the CDR3 is TGTGCCACCAGCAAACGGGACAGGGGGCTTAATGGCTACACCTTC. Looking up the rest from reference TRBV15 and TRBJ1-2 gives the full variable domain: DAMVIQNPRYQVTQFGKPVTLSCSQTLNHNVMYWYQQKSSQAPKLLFHYYDKDFNNEADTPDNFQSRRPNTSFCFLDIRSPGLGDTAMYLCATSKRDRGLNGYTFGSGTRLTVV.

This clonotype was counted at least ten times. The V call is TRBV20-1, the J call TRBJ2-1; D unresolved. The CDR3 totals 15 residues. CDR1 and CDR2 from the germline V gene are DFQATT and SNEGSKA (reference sequence). V was pared by 2 bases and J by 0 bases, with 11 bases between. The CDR3 protein is CSARFQSSSYNEQFF. The CDR3 bases are TGCAGTGCTAGATTTCAGTCGAGCTCCTACAATGAGCAGTTCTTC.

This clonotype was counted at least ten times. This chain uses TRBV11-1 with TRBJ2-7; either TRBD1 or TRBD2 may fit D (5 bases each). Looked up from germline, CDR1 is SGHAT and CDR2 is FQDESV (reference sequence). This CDR3 has 13 amino acids. Trimming removed 5 bases from V and 6 bases from J, with 14 bases in between. This CDR3 reads CASSTGTHLEQYF. For the CDR3, the DNA is TGTGCCAGCAGCACCGGGACCCATCTCGAGCAGTACTTC.

This clonotype was recorded at least ten times. The chain links TRBV2 to TRBJ2-7; 7 bases agree with TRBD1. Germline V gives CDR1 SNHLY, CDR2 FYNNEI. Trimming cost V 6 bases and J 3 bases; bases outside gene matches: 2. CDR3 length: 12 amino acids. CDR3 protein: CASRGDSYEQYF. CDR3 in DNA: TGTGCCAGCAGGGGGGACAGCTACGAGCAGTACTTC.

This clonotype was counted many times. J is TRBJ2-7 and V is TRBV5-1; D unclear. The CDR3 spans 13 residues. Germline assignment: CDR1 SGHRS and CDR2 YFSETQ. V was pared by 0 bases and J by 3 bases, with 7 bases between. CDR3 DNA: TGCGCCAGCAGCTTGGAGGTGGGCTACGAGCAGTACTTC. Translating it yields CASSLEVGYEQYF.